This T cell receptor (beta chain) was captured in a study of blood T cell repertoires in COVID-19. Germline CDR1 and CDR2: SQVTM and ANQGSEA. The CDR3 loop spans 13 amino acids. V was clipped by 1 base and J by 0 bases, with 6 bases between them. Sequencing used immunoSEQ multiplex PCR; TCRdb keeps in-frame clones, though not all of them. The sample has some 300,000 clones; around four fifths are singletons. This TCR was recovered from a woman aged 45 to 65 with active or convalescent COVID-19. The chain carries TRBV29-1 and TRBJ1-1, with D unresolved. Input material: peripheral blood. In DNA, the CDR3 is TGCAGCGTTGAAGGGAGGTTGAACACTGAAGCTTTCTTT. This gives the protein CSVEGRLNTEAFF.